Listed below are T cell receptor beta chains from one sample, sequenced in a study of cytomegalovirus exposure and HLA in healthy donors. The data were produced by immunoSEQ multiplex PCR, yet TCRdb's version contains in-frame clones alone and is incomplete. The sample carries 150,000 to 190,000 clones, 82% recorded once. The material sequenced was PBMCs. Every receptor here comes from a woman in her forties or fifties in good health and CMV-seropositive. CDR3s include the opening cysteine and the closing phenylalanine or tryptophan. D genes are given only for firm matches.

d_call,j_call,v_call,cdr3_aa,cdr3_nt
TRBD1,TRBJ1-1,TRBV28,CASSSLTGRDTEAFF,TGTGCCAGCAGTTCGTTGACAGGGCGGGACACTGAAGCTTTCTTT
TRBD1,TRBJ2-2,TRBV5-1,CASSISDRAGGELFF,TGCGCCAGCAGCATTTCGGACAGGGCGGGCGGGGAGCTGTTTTTT
TRBD1,TRBJ1-1,TRBV5-1,CASSGGQGAFTEAFF,TGCGCCAGCAGCGGGGGACAGGGGGCTTTCACTGAAGCTTTCTTT
.,TRBJ2-7,TRBV5-1,CASSDPGGTYEQYF,TGCGCCAGCAGCGACCCGGGGGGCACCTACGAGCAGTACTTC
TRBD1,TRBJ2-7,TRBV28,CASSIGQGGEQYF,TGTGCCAGCAGCATAGGACAGGGCGGCGAGCAGTACTTC
TRBD1,TRBJ2-7,TRBV7-2,CASSWDRGIRSGMYEQYF,TGTGCCAGCAGCTGGGACAGGGGCATACGGTCCGGGATGTACGAGCAGTACTTC
.,TRBJ1-1,TRBV29-1,CSVEDLPGAGTEAFF,TGCAGCGTTGAAGATCTTCCAGGGGCGGGCACTGAAGCTTTCTTT
TRBD1,TRBJ2-5,TRBV6-1,CASRQGALGQETQYF,TGTGCCAGCAGGCAGGGGGCGTTGGGTCAAGAGACCCAGTACTTC
TRBD2,TRBJ2-5,TRBV5-1,CASSTGTSFSQETQYF,TGCGCCAGCAGCACCGGGACTAGCTTTTCGCAAGAGACCCAGTACTTC
.,TRBJ2-5,TRBV27,CASGTKVFTPQETQYF,TGTGCCAGCGGGACAAAAGTCTTTACTCCCCAAGAGACCCAGTACTTC
TRBD1,TRBJ1-2,TRBV7-9,CASSYGQGDGYTF,TGTGCCAGCAGCTACGGACAGGGTGATGGCTACACCTTC
.,TRBJ2-2,TRBV7-2,CASSRRGTTGELFF,TGTGCCAGCAGCCGCCGGGGGACGACCGGGGAGCTGTTTTTT